This section outlines one T cell receptor beta chain sequence together with its context. Its antigen is as yet unknown. Each CDR3 protein gets one entry after TCRdb re-called the reads with MiXCR. The sample has 100,000 to 120,000 distinct CDR3 sequences, 30% seen once. These data belong to a study of T cell repertoires in cytomegalovirus infection. As for the study in general: Recently identified HLA-C-restricted CMV epitopes were among the peptides used.

The CDR3 spans 15 residues. Germline CDR1 is SGHTA and CDR2 is FQGNSA. Trimming removed 5 bases from V and 0 bases from J, with 14 bases in between. The source material was CD8+ T cells from cultured PBMCs, sampled from culture after CMV antigen stimulation. The sequence came from a human donor in good health (CMV status not recorded). Some clones in this sample may be carry-over from other donors' samples. V is TRBV7-2 and J is TRBJ2-7; D is undetermined. Here the CDR3 reads CASSRGPIVSYEQYF. Written as DNA, the CDR3 is TGTGCCAGCAGCCGAGGCCCAATCGTCTCCTACGAGCAGTACTTC.